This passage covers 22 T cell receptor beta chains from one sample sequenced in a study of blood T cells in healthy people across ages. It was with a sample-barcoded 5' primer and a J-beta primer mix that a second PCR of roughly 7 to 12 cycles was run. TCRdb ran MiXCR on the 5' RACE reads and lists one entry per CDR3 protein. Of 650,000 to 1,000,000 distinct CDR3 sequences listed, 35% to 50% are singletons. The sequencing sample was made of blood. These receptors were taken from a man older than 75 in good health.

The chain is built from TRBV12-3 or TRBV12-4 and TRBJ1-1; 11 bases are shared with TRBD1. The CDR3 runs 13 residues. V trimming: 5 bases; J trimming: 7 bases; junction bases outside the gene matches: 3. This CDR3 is CASSGGQGDEAFF. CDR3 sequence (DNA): TGTGCCAGCAGTGGGGGACAGGGGGATGAAGCTTTCTTT.

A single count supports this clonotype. In DNA form, the CDR3 reads TGCAGCGTTGTGTCCGGGGAGAGCGCCGAGCAGTACTTC. Translation: CSVVSGESAEQYF. This chain uses TRBV29-1 with TRBJ2-7; weak D call: TRBD2 (5 bases). The CDR3 spans 13 residues. Trimming left V 4 bases short and J 6 bases short, with 16 bases between. Germline CDR1 is SQVTM and CDR2 is ANQGSEA.

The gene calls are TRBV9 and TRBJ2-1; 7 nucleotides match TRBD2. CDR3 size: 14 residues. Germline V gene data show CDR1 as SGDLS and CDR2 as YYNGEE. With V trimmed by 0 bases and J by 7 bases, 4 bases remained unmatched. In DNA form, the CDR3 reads TGTGCCAGCAGCGTAGGGGGAGGGGTAAATGAGCAGTTCTTC. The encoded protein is CASSVGGGVNEQFF.

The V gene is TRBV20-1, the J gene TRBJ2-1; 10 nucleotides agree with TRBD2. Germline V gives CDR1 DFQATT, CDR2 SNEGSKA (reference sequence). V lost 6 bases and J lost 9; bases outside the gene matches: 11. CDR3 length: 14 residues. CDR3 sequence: CSALPSGRKVEQFF. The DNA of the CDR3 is TGCAGTGCACTTCCTAGCGGGAGAAAGGTTGAGCAGTTCTTC.

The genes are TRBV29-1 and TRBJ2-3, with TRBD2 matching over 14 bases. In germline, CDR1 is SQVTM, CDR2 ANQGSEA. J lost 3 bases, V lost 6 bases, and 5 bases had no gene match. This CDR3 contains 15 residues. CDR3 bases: TGCAGCGTGGCTGGGACTAGCGGGAGTACAGATACGCAGTATTTT. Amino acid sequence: CSVAGTSGSTDTQYF.

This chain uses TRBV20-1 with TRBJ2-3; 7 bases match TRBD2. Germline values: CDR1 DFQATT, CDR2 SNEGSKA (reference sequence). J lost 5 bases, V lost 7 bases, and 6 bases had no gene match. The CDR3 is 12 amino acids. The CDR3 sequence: CSVIRGEDTQYF. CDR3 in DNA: TGCAGTGTTATCCGGGGGGAAGATACGCAGTATTTT.

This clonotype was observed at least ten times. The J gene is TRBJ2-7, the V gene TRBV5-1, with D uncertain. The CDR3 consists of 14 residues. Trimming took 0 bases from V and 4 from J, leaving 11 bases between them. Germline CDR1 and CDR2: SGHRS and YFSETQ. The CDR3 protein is CASSLDGAGYEQYF. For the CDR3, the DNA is TGCGCCAGCAGCTTGGATGGAGCCGGATACGAGCAGTACTTC.

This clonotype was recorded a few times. The CDR3 sequence: CSAPTVSGGYTF. The CDR3 DNA sequence: TGCAGTGCTCCGACGGTGTCAGGTGGCTACACCTTC. This chain connects TRBV20-1 to TRBJ1-2; the D is unclear. Trimming shortened V by 5 bases and J by 7 bases, and 14 bases separated the two germline ends. The CDR3 sequence is 12 residues long. Germline V gene lookup returns CDR1 DFQATT and CDR2 SNEGSKA (reference sequence).

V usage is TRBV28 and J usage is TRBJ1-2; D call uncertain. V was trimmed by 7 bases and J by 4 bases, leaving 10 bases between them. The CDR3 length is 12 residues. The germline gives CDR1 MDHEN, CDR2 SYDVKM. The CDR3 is CASNVRGYGYTF. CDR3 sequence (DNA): TGTGCCAGCAACGTTCGGGGCTATGGCTACACCTTC.

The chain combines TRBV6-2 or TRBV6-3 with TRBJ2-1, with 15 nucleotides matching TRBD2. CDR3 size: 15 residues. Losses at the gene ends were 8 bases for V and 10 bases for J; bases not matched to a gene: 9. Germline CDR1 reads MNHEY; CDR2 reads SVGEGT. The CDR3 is CASWSGTSGRWEQFF. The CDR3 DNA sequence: TGTGCCAGCTGGTCCGGGACTAGCGGGAGGTGGGAGCAGTTCTTC.

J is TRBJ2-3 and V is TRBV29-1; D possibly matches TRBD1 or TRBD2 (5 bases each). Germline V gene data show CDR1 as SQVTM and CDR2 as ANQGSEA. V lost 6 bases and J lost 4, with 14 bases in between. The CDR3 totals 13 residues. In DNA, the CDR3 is TGCAGCGTCGGGACGGAGGCCCCAGATACGCAGTATTTT. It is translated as CSVGTEAPDTQYF.

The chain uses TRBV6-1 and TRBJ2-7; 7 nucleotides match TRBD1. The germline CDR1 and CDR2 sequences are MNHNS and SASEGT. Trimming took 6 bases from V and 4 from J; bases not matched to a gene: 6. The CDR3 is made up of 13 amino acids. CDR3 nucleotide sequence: TGTGCCAGCAGGAGGAGCAGGGGGTACGAGCAGTACTTC. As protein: CASRRSRGYEQYF.

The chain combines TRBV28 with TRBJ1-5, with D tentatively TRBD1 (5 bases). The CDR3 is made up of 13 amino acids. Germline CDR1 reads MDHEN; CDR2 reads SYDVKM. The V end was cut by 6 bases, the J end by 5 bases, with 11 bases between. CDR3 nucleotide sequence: TGTGCCAGCAGGGGGGGGTATTATCAGCCCCAGCATTTT. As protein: CASRGGYYQPQHF.

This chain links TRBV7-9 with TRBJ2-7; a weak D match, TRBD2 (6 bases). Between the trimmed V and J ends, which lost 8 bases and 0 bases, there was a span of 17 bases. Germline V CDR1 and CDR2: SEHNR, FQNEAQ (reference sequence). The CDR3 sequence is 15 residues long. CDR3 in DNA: TGTGCCAGCGGACGGCTAGCGAATAGCTCCTACGAGCAGTACTTC. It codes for CASGRLANSSYEQYF.

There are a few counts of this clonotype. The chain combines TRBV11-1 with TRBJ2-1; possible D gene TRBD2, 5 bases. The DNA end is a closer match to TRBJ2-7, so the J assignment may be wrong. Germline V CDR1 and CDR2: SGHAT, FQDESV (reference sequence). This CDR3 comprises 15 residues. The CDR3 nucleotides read TGTGCCAGCAGCCGAGGGCCAGACTCCTACAATGAGCAGTACTTC. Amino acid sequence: CASSRGPDSYNEQYF.

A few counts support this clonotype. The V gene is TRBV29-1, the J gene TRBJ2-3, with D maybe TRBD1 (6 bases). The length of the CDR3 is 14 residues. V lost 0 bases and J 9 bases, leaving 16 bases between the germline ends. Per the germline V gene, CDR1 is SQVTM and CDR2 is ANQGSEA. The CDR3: CSVEENPTGRTQYF. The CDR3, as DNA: TGCAGCGTTGAAGAAAACCCGACAGGCCGAACGCAGTATTTT.

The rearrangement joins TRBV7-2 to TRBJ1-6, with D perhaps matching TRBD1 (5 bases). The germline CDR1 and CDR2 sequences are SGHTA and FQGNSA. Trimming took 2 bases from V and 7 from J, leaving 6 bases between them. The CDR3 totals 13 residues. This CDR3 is CASSLPGNSPLHF. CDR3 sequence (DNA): TGTGCCAGCAGCTTACCAGGGAATTCACCCCTCCACTTT.

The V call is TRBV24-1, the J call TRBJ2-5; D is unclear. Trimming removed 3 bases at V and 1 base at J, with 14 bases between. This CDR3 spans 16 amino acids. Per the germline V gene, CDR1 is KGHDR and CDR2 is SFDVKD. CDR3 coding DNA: TGTGCCACCAGTGATCGAGGCGGCGTCCTCCAAGAGACCCAGTACTTC. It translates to CATSDRGGVLQETQYF.

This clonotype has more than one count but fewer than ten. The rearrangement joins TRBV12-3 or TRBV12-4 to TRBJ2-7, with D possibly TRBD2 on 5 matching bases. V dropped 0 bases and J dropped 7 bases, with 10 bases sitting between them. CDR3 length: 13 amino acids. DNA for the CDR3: TGTGCCAGCAGTTTAGCTCGCCGGGGAGAGCAGTACTTC. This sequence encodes CASSLARRGEQYF.

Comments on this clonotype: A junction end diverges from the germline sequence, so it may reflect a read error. DNA for the CDR3: TGTGTCAGCAGCTTAGGGGACAGAGGGTCTTATGGCTACACCTTC. Translated, it gives CVSSLGDRGSYGYTF. The rearrangement joins TRBV7-9 to TRBJ1-2; 7 bases match TRBD1. CDR3 length equals 15 residues. Germline V CDR1 and CDR2: SEHNR, FQNEAQ (reference sequence).

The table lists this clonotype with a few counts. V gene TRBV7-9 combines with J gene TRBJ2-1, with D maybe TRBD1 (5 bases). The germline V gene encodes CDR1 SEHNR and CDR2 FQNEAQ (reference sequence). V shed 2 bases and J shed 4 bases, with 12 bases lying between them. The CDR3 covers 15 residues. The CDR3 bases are TGTGCCAGCAGCTTATTCCAGGGTGGGTACAATGAGCAGTTCTTC. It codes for CASSLFQGGYNEQFF.

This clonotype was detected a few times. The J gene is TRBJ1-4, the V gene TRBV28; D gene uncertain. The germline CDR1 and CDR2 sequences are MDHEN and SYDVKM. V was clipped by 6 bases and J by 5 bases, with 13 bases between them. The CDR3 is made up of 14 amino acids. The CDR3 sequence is CASSFGRRNEKLFF. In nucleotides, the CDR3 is TGTGCCAGCAGCTTCGGCAGACGGAATGAAAAACTGTTTTTT. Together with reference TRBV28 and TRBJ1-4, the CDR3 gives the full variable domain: DVKVTQSSRYLVKRTGEKVFLECVQDMDHENMFWYRQDPGLGLRLIYFSYDVKMKEKGDIPEGYSVSREKKERFSLILESASTNQTSMYLCASSFGRRNEKLFFGSGTQLSVL.